The 10 T cell receptor beta chains in this list originate from one sample, sequenced in a study of beta chain features in type 1 diabetes. Regarding the study as a whole: TCRB CDR3s from Type 1 diabetes patients were moderately but significantly shorter in all four CD4+ subsets.

These receptors are not linked to any known antigen. Since all of the isolated RNA was reverse transcribed, expressed TCRB transcripts were what got sequenced. The protocol was immunoSEQ multiplex PCR, while the TCRdb copy is restricted to in-frame clones and leaves out a portion. In the table there are roughly 700,000 clones, 13% of which are singletons. Sequencing was carried out using naive CD4+ T cells from blood. The receptors here all came from a man aged 18 to 30 with type 1 diabetes.

The chain combines TRBV7-9 with TRBJ1-6, with a weak D call TRBD1 (6 bases). The CDR3 covers 15 residues. Germline V gene data show CDR1 as SEHNR and CDR2 as FQNEAQ (reference sequence). V lost 7 bases to trimming and J lost 9 bases, with 19 bases between them. For the CDR3, the DNA is TGTGCCAGCAACGTGGGGACGGGGGGCGGTTCACCCCTCCACTTT. This sequence encodes CASNVGTGGGSPLHF.

The chain couples TRBV6-1 to TRBJ2-5, with no clear D. This CDR3 is 14 amino acids long. Germline CDR1 reads MNHNS; CDR2 reads SASEGT. V was clipped by 6 bases and J by 5 bases, with 16 bases between them. CDR3 in DNA: TGTGCCAGCAGGACCCCGGCTGGGATTGAGACCCAGTACTTC. This gives the protein CASRTPAGIETQYF.

CDR3 sequence (DNA): TGTGCCAGCAGCCCTAGGACTAGCGGCCCTAGCACAGATACGCAGTATTTT. Protein: CASSPRTSGPSTDTQYF. The J gene is TRBJ2-3, the V gene TRBV7-9; TRBD2 matches at 10 bases. J lost 0 bases, V lost 5 bases, and 8 bases had no gene match. CDR3 length: 17 amino acids. The germline gives CDR1 SEHNR, CDR2 FQNEAQ (reference sequence).

The gene calls are TRBV11-2 and TRBJ2-1, with a possible D match to TRBD2 (6 bases). Trimming took 2 bases from V and 0 from J, leaving 11 bases between them. Germline loops: CDR1 SGHAT, CDR2 FQNNGV. The CDR3 has 16 residues. CDR3 DNA: TGTGCCAGCAGCTTAATGCTAGCGAGCTCCTACAATGAGCAGTTCTTC. This sequence encodes CASSLMLASSYNEQFF.

About this clone: Other DNA sequences within the sample encode an identical CDR3. The V call is TRBV7-9, the J call TRBJ1-5, with D maybe TRBD1 (5 bases). The V gene lost 0 bases and the J gene lost 2 bases, with 5 bases spanning the gap. The CDR3 runs to 14 residues. Germline V gives CDR1 SEHNR, CDR2 FQNEAQ (reference sequence). In DNA form, the CDR3 reads TGTGCCAGCAGCTTAGCAGGGGGCAATCAGCCCCAGCATTTT. Its translation: CASSLAGGNQPQHF.

This clone was detected only a few times. The gene calls are TRBV7-9 and TRBJ2-7; TRBD1 matches 9 bases. After removal of 5 bases from V and 7 bases from J, the junction contained 12 bases not matched to a gene. The germline V gene has CDR1 SEHNR and CDR2 FQNEAQ (reference sequence). The CDR3 loop spans 15 amino acids. In DNA, the CDR3 is TGTGCCAGCAGCCGTGTTCACAGGGGGCTGGGTGAGCAGTACTTC. Encoded protein: CASSRVHRGLGEQYF.

This chain joins TRBV30 and TRBJ2-2; 7 bases align to TRBD2. This CDR3 spans 12 amino acids. In germline, CDR1 is GTSNPN, CDR2 SVGIG (reference sequence). The V segment lost 7 bases and the J segment 5 bases; nucleotides outside the gene matches: 4. CDR3 DNA sequence: TGTGCCTCGACGCGGGGGACCGGGGAGCTGTTTTTT. This gives the protein CASTRGTGELFF.

The CDR3 DNA is TGTGCCACCCTTTGGGGTTTCAATTCACCCCTCCACTTT. This codes for CATLWGFNSPLHF. The V call is TRBV2, the J call TRBJ1-6; D is undetermined. This CDR3 spans 13 amino acids. CDR1 and CDR2 (germline): SNHLY, FYNNEI. Deletions cut 10 bases from V and 7 bases from J, with 14 bases between. Filled out from reference TRBV2 and TRBJ1-6, the complete variable domain reads EPEVTQTPSHQVTQMGQEVILRCVPISNHLYFYWYRQILGQKVEFLVSFYNNEISEKSEIFDDQFSVERPDGSNFTLKIRSTKLEDSAMYFCATLWGFNSPLHFGNGTRLTVT.

This clone came up a few times. The rearrangement links TRBV28 to TRBJ2-5; D is unclear. The CDR3 totals 10 residues. Germline CDR1 reads MDHEN; CDR2 reads SYDVKM. Between the trimmed V and J ends, which lost 3 bases and 5 bases, there was a span of 1 base. In nucleotides, the CDR3 is TGTGCCAGCAGTTTTGAGACCCAGTACTTC. Translated: CASSFETQYF.

The V and J genes are TRBV7-9 and TRBJ2-1; D possibly corresponds to TRBD2 (5 bases). The CDR3 runs 14 residues. The V gene's germline CDR1 is SEHNR and CDR2 FQNEAQ (reference sequence). The V gene lost 3 bases and the J gene lost 6 bases, with 12 bases spanning the gap. The CDR3 sequence is CASSFRYEGNEQFF. The DNA of the CDR3 is TGTGCCAGCAGCTTTAGGTATGAGGGCAATGAGCAGTTCTTC.